The 21 T cell receptor beta chains reported below all come from one sample, sequenced in a study of T cells in Graves' hyperthyroidism and ophthalmopathy. Template material for amplifying TCR beta CDR3 regions consisted of RNA transcripts. The study used the HTBI primer set for a first-round RT-PCR of the TCR CDR3. TCRdb independently ran MiXCR on the multiplex PCR reads; one entry per CDR3 protein. Of a few hundred thousand distinct CDR3 sequences listed, roughly 13% are singletons. Sequenced input: blood. The origin of the receptors is a woman aged 40 to 49 with Graves' ophthalmopathy.

This clonotype was picked up many times. This chain uses TRBV19 with TRBJ1-1; D remains unclear. The CDR3 consists of 10 residues. Germline CDR1 LNHDA, CDR2 SQIVND (reference sequence). V lost 9 bases, J lost 4 bases, and 6 bases lay in between. The DNA for the CDR3 is TGTGCCAGCGGAGGCACTGAAGCTTTCTTT. Translation: CASGGTEAFF.

The chain carries TRBV5-4 and TRBJ2-7; 12 nucleotides align to TRBD2. From germline, CDR1 is SGHNT and CDR2 YYREEE (reference sequence). With 0 bases clipped from V and 1 base from J, the junction kept 5 bases outside the gene matches. CDR3 length: 17 amino acids. CDR3 protein: CASSLGTSGERSYEQYF. For the CDR3, the DNA is TGTGCCAGCAGCTTGGGGACTAGCGGGGAACGATCCTACGAGCAGTACTTC.

This clonotype was picked up many times. The chain employs TRBV6-1 and TRBJ1-1, with unresolved D. CDR3 length: 13 amino acids. CDR1 is MNHNS and CDR2 is SASEGT in the germline V gene. The V gene lost 6 bases and the J gene lost 1 base, with 9 bases spanning the gap. The CDR3 protein is CASRASGNTEAFF. The CDR3 DNA reads TGTGCCAGCAGGGCGAGTGGGAACACTGAAGCTTTCTTT.

Many counts were recorded for this clonotype. The chain links TRBV27 to TRBJ2-5; the match to TRBD1 covers 10 bases. This CDR3 is built from 21 residues. After removal of 3 bases from V and 5 bases from J, the junction contained 24 bases not matched to a gene. Germline loops: CDR1 MNHEY, CDR2 SMNVEV (reference sequence). Here the CDR3 reads CASSFFGPETTGTGAWETQYF. As DNA, the CDR3 is TGTGCCAGCAGTTTTTTTGGTCCTGAAACAACCGGGACAGGGGCTTGGGAGACCCAGTACTTC.

This clonotype was picked up many times. V gene TRBV7-9 combines with J gene TRBJ1-1, with 7 bases fitting TRBD1. V trimming: 6 bases; J trimming: 1 base; junction bases outside the gene matches: 8. This CDR3 spans 15 amino acids. The germline gives CDR1 SEHNR, CDR2 FQNEAQ (reference sequence). In DNA form, the CDR3 reads TGTGCCAGCAGTACCCTCAGGACAGGGAACACTGAAGCTTTCTTT. Its translation is CASSTLRTGNTEAFF. The variable domain in full, with the rest retrieved from reference TRBV7-9 and TRBJ1-1, is DTGVSQNPRHKITKRGQNVTFRCDPISEHNRLYWYRQTLGQGPEFLTYFQNEAQLEKSRLLSDRFSAERPKGSFSTLEIQRTEQGDSAMYLCASSTLRTGNTEAFFGQGTRLTVV.

In its sample, this clonotype was seen a few times. The rearrangement joins TRBV12-3 or TRBV12-4 to TRBJ2-2; D is unclear. The CDR3 consists of 13 residues. With 3 bases removed from V and 7 bases from J, the gap between germline ends came to 9 bases. DNA for the CDR3: TGTGCCAGCAGTTTCCTTGCAGGCGGGGAGCTGTTTTTT. It codes for CASSFLAGGELFF.

This clonotype was picked up a small number of times. Being one base from a much bigger clone, this may be a read error. This chain uses TRBV12-3 or TRBV12-4 with TRBJ2-5; D not certain. The CDR3 contains 14 residues. The CDR3 loop is CAGSFSGWAETQYF. In nucleotides, the CDR3 is TGTGCCGGCAGTTTTAGTGGGTGGGCGGAGACCCAGTACTTC.

Ten or more counts support this clonotype. The J gene is TRBJ1-1, the V gene TRBV10-3, with TRBD1 identical over 9 bases. The V gene end was trimmed by 6 bases and the J gene end by 6 bases; junction bases not matched to a gene: 5. The CDR3 runs 13 residues. Germline values: CDR1 ENHRY, CDR2 SYGVKD. CDR3 nucleotides: TGTGCCATCAGGGCACAGGGGGCGGCTGAAGCTTTCTTT. Its translation is CAIRAQGAAEAFF.

This clonotype was found many times. The J gene is TRBJ2-2, the V gene TRBV27; 7 bases align to TRBD1. Germline CDR1 is MNHEY and CDR2 is SMNVEV (reference sequence). The trim removed 5 bases at V and 6 bases at J, leaving 21 bases unmatched. The CDR3 covers 19 residues. For the CDR3, the DNA is TGTGCCAGCAGTGGACGACAGGGTTCGTACCCATCACGTTCCGGGGAGCTGTTTTTT. Encoded protein: CASSGRQGSYPSRSGELFF.

At least ten counts were recorded for this clonotype. The genes are TRBV12-3 or TRBV12-4 and TRBJ2-7; 7 bases agree with TRBD1. The V gene end was trimmed by 2 bases and the J gene end by 3 bases; junction bases not matched to a gene: 7. CDR3 length equals 15 residues. CDR3 nucleotides: TGTGCCAGCAGTTTATTGGGACAGCCTTTCTACGAGCAGTACTTC. This sequence encodes CASSLLGQPFYEQYF.

This clonotype was counted ten times or more. This rearrangement joins TRBV3-1 to TRBJ2-1; D perhaps matches TRBD1 (5 bases). V lost 2 bases to trimming and J lost 10 bases, with 12 bases between them. The CDR3 length is 13 residues. Germline CDR1 LGHDT, CDR2 YNNKEL (reference sequence). CDR3 nucleotide sequence: TGTGCCAGCAGCCAATCCAGGGCACGGGAGCAGTTCTTC. This sequence encodes CASSQSRAREQFF.

This clonotype was seen a handful of times. The chain has TRBV7-8 and TRBJ1-6; the match to TRBD1 covers 7 bases. This CDR3 region has 15 residues. V lost 6 bases and J lost 5; bases outside the gene matches: 7. CDR1 and CDR2 (germline): SGHVS, FQNEAQ. The CDR3 DNA sequence: TGTGCCAGCAGAGTTGGGACAGCCAATAATTCACCCCTCCACTTT. It encodes CASRVGTANNSPLHF.

This clonotype was observed many times. V is TRBV19 and J is TRBJ2-1, with 8 bases that match TRBD2. This CDR3 is built from 15 residues. In germline, CDR1 is LNHDA, CDR2 SQIVND (reference sequence). With 3 bases clipped from V and 7 bases from J, the junction kept 8 bases outside the gene matches. The CDR3 region is CASSISAGVGNEQFF. CDR3 bases: TGTGCCAGTAGTATCTCAGCGGGAGTGGGTAATGAGCAGTTCTTC.

There are many counts of this clonotype. This sequence joins TRBV11-1 and TRBJ2-3, with D perhaps matching TRBD1 (6 bases). The length of the CDR3 is 12 residues. CDR1 and CDR2 from the germline V gene are SGHAT and FQDESV (reference sequence). Trimming took off 5 bases at V and 6 bases at J, with 9 bases between the two ends. This CDR3 reads CASSDRPDTQYF. Here the CDR3 DNA reads TGTGCCAGCAGCGACAGGCCGGATACGCAGTATTTT.

This clonotype was recorded at least ten times. This sequence joins TRBV7-8 and TRBJ2-1; 13 bases map to TRBD2. Germline V gene data show CDR1 as SGHVS and CDR2 as FQNEAQ. The CDR3 has 16 amino acids. V lost 5 bases, J lost 7 bases, and 8 bases stayed unmatched. CDR3 DNA sequence: TGTGCCAGCAGCCCGTGGACTAGCGGGAGCTGGAATGAGCAGTTCTTC. It yields the protein CASSPWTSGSWNEQFF. The full variable domain, with the rest looked up from reference TRBV7-8 and TRBJ2-1, is GAGVSQSPRYKVAKRGQDVALRCDPISGHVSLFWYQQALGQGPEFLTYFQNEAQLDKSGLPSDRFFAERPEGSVSTLKIQRTQQEDSAVYLCASSPWTSGSWNEQFFGPGTRLTVL.

In this sample, this clonotype turned up many times. DNA for the CDR3: TGTGCCAGCCGTTGGGGTACCGGGGAGCTGTTTTTT. Protein: CASRWGTGELFF. The genes are TRBV10-3 and TRBJ2-2; D is ambiguous. The V end lost 10 bases, the J end lost 5 bases, and 11 bases lay between the germline ends. Germline CDR1 is ENHRY and CDR2 is SYGVKD. CDR3 length equals 12 residues.

This clonotype was detected many times. This chain joins TRBV12-3 or TRBV12-4 and TRBJ1-2; a possible D gene is TRBD1 (5 bases). V gave up 8 bases and J gave up 4 bases, with 8 bases separating them. CDR3 length: 11 residues. CDR3 protein: CASERGYGYTF. The CDR3 nucleotides read TGTGCCAGCGAGAGGGGCTATGGCTACACCTTC.

The rearrangement uses TRBV4-1 and TRBJ2-7; the D is unclear. The V end lost 0 bases, the J end lost 6 bases, and 9 bases lay between the germline ends. The CDR3 totals 13 residues. CDR1 and CDR2 (germline): MGHRA, YSYEKL. CDR3 coding DNA: TGCGCCAGCAGCCAAGATGGTGGGTCCGAGCAGTACTTC. Encoded protein: CASSQDGGSEQYF.

The V gene is TRBV18, the J gene TRBJ1-1; 9 positions agree with TRBD1. Germline V gene data show CDR1 as KGHSH and CDR2 as LQKENI. This CDR3 spans 18 amino acids. Unmatched junction bases numbered 15, after V lost 3 bases and J lost 4 bases. The chain's CDR3 is CASSPNPGQGPGSTEAFF. The CDR3 DNA sequence: TGTGCCAGCTCACCGAACCCGGGACAGGGCCCAGGGAGCACTGAAGCTTTCTTT.

This clonotype was detected a few times. V gene TRBV6-1 combines with J gene TRBJ1-6, with 7 positions matching TRBD1. With 2 bases clipped from V and 9 bases from J, the junction kept 13 bases outside the gene matches. The CDR3 loop spans 17 amino acids. Germline V gene sequence: CDR1 MNHNS, CDR2 SASEGT. CDR3 sequence reads: CASSEFTGQVGGSPLHF. Here the CDR3 DNA reads TGTGCCAGCAGTGAATTCACCGGACAGGTCGGTGGTTCACCCCTCCACTTT.

This clonotype was seen ten or more times. V gene TRBV6-6 combines with J gene TRBJ2-1; TRBD1 aligns across 8 bases. The germline CDR1 and CDR2 sequences are MNHNY and SVGAGI (reference sequence). The CDR3 totals 17 residues. V lost 2 bases to trimming and J lost 5 bases; unmatched junction nucleotides: 11. CDR3 amino acids: CASSYLYRDRNDNEQFF. The CDR3 DNA is TGTGCCAGCAGTTACCTGTACCGGGACAGGAACGACAATGAGCAGTTCTTC.